What follows is one T cell receptor beta chain and its context. Its antigen has not been determined. The record has no base qualities; no much larger clone is one base away. The data were obtained in a study of blood T cell repertoires in COVID-19 (dated by TCRdb to the early 2020s). Regarding the complete study: Samples covering the acute and convalescent phases of COVID-19 were provided by collaborators in the United States, Italy and Spain. The material from the prospective study consisted of cDNA or gDNA derived from T cells, B-cell-depleted T cells, or PBMCs. Deeply sampled blood TCRbeta repertoires from subjects exposed to, actively infected with, or recovered from COVID-19 were included in the dataset. A freely available public database, intended as a resource for researchers studying the immune response to SARS-CoV-2, is where the repertoires were released. Samples came from the ongoing ImmuneRACE study (first 160 participants) plus 1,254 subjects from 6 global collaborators. The sample metadata nearly always contained a de-identified subject ID, COVID-19 status, age in years and sex. Where HLA class I and class II types were available, the types were taken from metadata supplied by the sample provider, not from assay-based typing.

Each collaborating institution followed its own protocols to collect whole blood in K2EDTA tubes. Collaborator samples were shipped for TCRbeta analysis as frozen whole blood, isolated PBMCs, or DNA extracted from either sample type. TCRbeta CDR3 regions were amplified from genomic DNA by means of the immunoSEQ Assay, a bias-controlled multiplex PCR. In the authors' own workflow: Within the assay, amplification of reference gene primers was used to estimate how many nucleated cells each sample contained. To quantify the absolute abundance of each unique TCRbeta CDR3 rearrangement, sequence reads were collapsed and filtered. For each sample, productive Simpson clonality was calculated by taking the square root of Simpson's diversity index across productive rearrangements. Drawn from immuneACCESS, this table holds only the in-frame rearrangements with V and J called that TCRdb kept. Clones are partly lost; checked studies trace under half to an unresolved V gene and leave the rest unexplained. That table supplies the V and J calls and clone size; D and trimming were determined from the DNA. The sample records tens of thousands of clones, 70% to 90% of which are singletons. The biggest ten clones account for about an eighth of the sample.

What the work shows at the level of the full study, not this receptor alone: How much clinical and demographic metadata was included differed by source and by participant, and the metadata was provided uncurated.

From a lookup of the germline V gene (reference sequence), CDR1 and CDR2 are SEHNR and FQNEAQ. V is shortened by 3 bases, J by 2 bases, and the region joining them spans 16 bases. The CDR3 runs 16 residues from the cysteine to the phenylalanine. Kept here is only the CDR3 DNA, which spans 48 bases and is read in frame from base 1. Material for sequencing was peripheral blood. This clonotype originated in a human donor in a cohort sampled during active COVID-19. The rearranged segments are TRBV7-9 and TRBJ1-1, with TRBD1 tentatively as D gene (5 bases match). The CDR3 is CASSLTQDIYNTEAFF. The nucleotides read TGTGCCAGCAGCTTGACGCAGGACATTTACAACACTGAAGCTTTCTTT. When the CDR3 is completed using the reference TRBV7-9 and TRBJ1-1 genes on either side, the full variable domain is DTGVSQNPRHKITKRGQNVTFRCDPISEHNRLYWYRQTLGQGPEFLTYFQNEAQLEKSRLLSDRFSAERPKGSFSTLEIQRTEQGDSAMYLCASSLTQDIYNTEAFFGQGTRLTVV.